This paragraph covers one TCR beta chain sequence. The sample is drawn from a study of blood T cell repertoires in COVID-19. About the study: Acute and convalescent COVID-19 specimens originated in the United States, Italy and Spain. From T cells, B-cell-depleted T cells, or PBMCs came the material, which was cDNA or gDNA.

The CDR3 length is 13 residues. Germline V gives CDR1 SGDLS, CDR2 YYNGEE. Trimming took 0 bases from V and 7 from J, leaving 5 bases between them. Clones were read by immunoSEQ multiplex PCR, and TCRdb kept only the in-frame ones, dropping some. Of approximately 58,000 clones listed, 75% to 85% were seen once; the top ten hold roughly 5.6%. The V call is TRBV9, the J call TRBJ1-6, with a weak D call TRBD1 (5 bases). The TCR sequence derives from a woman in her sixties with acute or convalescent COVID-19. The specimen sequenced was peripheral blood. The CDR3 sequence: CASSVEGNSPLHF. The CDR3, as DNA: TGTGCCAGCAGCGTAGAGGGGAATTCACCCCTCCACTTT.